What follows are 27 T cell receptor beta chains derived from one specimen sequenced in a study. TCRdb re-called the 5' RACE reads with MiXCR, one entry per CDR3 protein. The repertoire holds around 50,000 distinct CDR3 sequences, about 25% seen once, with approximately 2.2% in the top ten. The sorted Tregs were CD4+CD25+CD127-/low cells. The sequenced material came from tumor-infiltrating Tregs sorted from the breast tumor. The receptors stem from a female donor with breast cancer.

This sequence joins TRBV2 and TRBJ1-2; perhaps TRBD1 as D (5 bases). The V and J ends lost 9 bases and 8 bases respectively, with 19 bases between them. CDR1 and CDR2 (germline): SNHLY, FYNNEI. The CDR3 has 13 amino acids. CDR3 sequence: CARQLTVAGGYTF. The CDR3 DNA reads TGTGCCAGGCAATTGACAGTTGCGGGGGGCTACACCTTC.

This clonotype was observed many times. This sequence joins TRBV7-2 and TRBJ2-4, with D maybe TRBD1 (5 bases). Germline lookup yields CDR1 SGHTA and CDR2 FQGNSA. Trimming stripped 0 bases from V and 2 bases from J, with 14 bases between. The CDR3 totals 17 residues. CDR3 loop: CASSLAFGREPKNIQYF. The CDR3 bases are TGTGCCAGCAGCTTAGCGTTTGGCAGGGAACCCAAAAACATTCAGTACTTC.

V gene TRBV6-5 combines with J gene TRBJ2-1; D is undetermined. V lost 8 bases, J lost 0 bases, and 11 bases lay in between. Germline V gene lookup returns CDR1 MNHEY and CDR2 SVGAGI. The CDR3 runs 14 residues. The CDR3 DNA reads as TGTGCCAGCCACGATCGAAACTCCTACAATGAGCAGTTCTTC. Protein sequence: CASHDRNSYNEQFF.

The chain joins TRBV11-3 to TRBJ2-1, with 8 bases matching TRBD2. CDR3 size: 14 residues. The V and J ends lost 4 bases and 7 bases, in that order; junction bases with no gene match: 6. Per germline, CDR1 SGHNT and CDR2 YENEEA. CDR3 DNA: TGTGCCAGCAGCTACGGGGGGGCCGTGAATGAGCAGTTCTTC. This sequence encodes CASSYGGAVNEQFF. The entire variable domain, with the rest obtained from reference TRBV11-3 and TRBJ2-1, is as follows: EAGVVQSPRYKIIEKKQPVAFWCNPISGHNTLYWYLQNLGQGPELLIRYENEEAVDDSQLPKDRFSAERLKGVDSTLKIQPAELGDSAVYLCASSYGGAVNEQFFGPGTRLTVL.

J is TRBJ1-1 and V is TRBV30, with a possible D match to TRBD1 (5 bases). V shed 2 bases and J shed 9 bases, with 19 bases lying between them. The CDR3 spans 14 residues. CDR1 is GTSNPN, CDR2 SVGIG, per germline (reference sequence). The CDR3 bases are TGTGCCTGGAGTTTGGCGGGATGGGGGATTCAAGCTTTCTTT. This translates into CAWSLAGWGIQAFF.

There are a few counts of this clonotype. The chain uses TRBV3-1 and TRBJ2-5, with 9 bases fitting TRBD2. The CDR3 contains 14 residues. Germline CDR1 LGHDT, CDR2 YNNKEL (reference sequence). J was trimmed by 5 bases and V by 3 bases; bases with no gene match: 4. CDR3 in amino acids: CASSQRGGWETQYF. For the CDR3, the DNA is TGTGCCAGCAGCCAGCGGGGGGGGTGGGAGACCCAGTACTTC.

This clonotype was seen more than once but under ten times. CDR3 sequence: CSATRGTGNTEAFF. Written as DNA, the CDR3 is TGCAGTGCTACAAGAGGGACAGGGAACACTGAAGCTTTCTTT. This chain links TRBV20-1 with TRBJ1-1; 8 nucleotides align to TRBD1. The CDR3 covers 14 residues. Germline CDR1 is DFQATT and CDR2 is SNEGSKA (reference sequence). Losses at the gene ends were 4 bases for V and 1 base for J; bases not matched to a gene: 5.

Remarks on this clonotype: Given a much more abundant clone one base away, this may be a read error. The chain employs TRBV7-2 and TRBJ2-7; 7 positions agree with TRBD1. The CDR3 has 15 amino acids. Germline V gives CDR1 SGHTA, CDR2 FQGNSA. CDR3 DNA: TGTGCCAGCAGCTACAGGGGCCGTAGCTCCTACGAGCGGTACTTC. The encoded protein is CASSYRGRSSYERYF. Full variable domain (remainder filled in from reference TRBV7-2 and TRBJ2-7): GAGVSQSPSNKVTEKGKDVELRCDPISGHTALYWYRQSLGQGLEFLIYFQGNSAPDKSGLPSDRFSAERTGGSVSTLTIQRTQQEDSAVYLCASSYRGRSSYERYFGPGTRLTVT.

The rearrangement joins TRBV3-1 to TRBJ2-6; D not resolved. This CDR3 is 16 amino acids long. The germline V gene encodes CDR1 LGHDT and CDR2 YNNKEL (reference sequence). Trimming stripped 8 bases from V and 3 bases from J, with 17 bases between. CDR3 residues: CASGRTANHGANVLTF. The CDR3 nucleotides read TGTGCCAGCGGTCGGACGGCAAATCATGGGGCCAACGTCCTGACTTTC.

This clonotype was detected many times. V and J are TRBV4-1 and TRBJ2-2; 8 nucleotides line up with TRBD1. Germline trimming cut 0 bases from V and 0 bases from J; bases unmatched to any gene: 3. The germline CDR1 and CDR2 sequences are MGHRA and YSYEKL. The CDR3 totals 17 residues. This CDR3 is CASSQDPQGANTGELFF. CDR3 bases: TGCGCCAGCAGCCAAGATCCACAGGGGGCGAACACCGGGGAGCTGTTTTTT.

This clonotype was picked up a small number of times. V gene TRBV7-9 combines with J gene TRBJ2-1; D possibly corresponds to TRBD1 (5 bases). The CDR3 covers 12 residues. V shed 5 bases and J shed 9 bases, with 11 bases lying between them. Germline CDR1 and CDR2: SEHNR and FQNEAQ (reference sequence). The CDR3 coding sequence is TGTGCCAGCAGCCTACAGGACGGTGAGCAGTTCTTC. Its translation: CASSLQDGEQFF. The whole variable domain, filled in from reference TRBV7-9 and TRBJ2-1, reads DTGVSQNPRHKITKRGQNVTFRCDPISEHNRLYWYRQTLGQGPEFLTYFQNEAQLEKSRLLSDRFSAERPKGSFSTLEIQRTEQGDSAMYLCASSLQDGEQFFGPGTRLTVL.

Ten or more counts support this clonotype. The J gene is TRBJ2-5, the V gene TRBV7-2; D ambiguous. The germline V and J ends were trimmed by 5 bases and 4 bases, with 14 bases remaining between them. The CDR3 length is 14 residues. In germline, CDR1 is SGHTA, CDR2 FQGNSA. The CDR3 region is CASSVQSSIETQYF. The DNA of the CDR3 is TGTGCCAGCAGCGTGCAGAGTAGTATAGAGACCCAGTACTTC.

This clonotype was seen only a few times. V and J are TRBV7-2 and TRBJ1-6; D possibly corresponds to TRBD1 (5 bases). Germline loops: CDR1 SGHTA, CDR2 FQGNSA. The CDR3 has 14 residues. Trimming stripped 5 bases from V and 7 bases from J, with 12 bases between. This CDR3 is CASSGRAGNSPLHF. Here the CDR3 DNA reads TGTGCCAGCAGCGGCAGGGCAGGGAATTCACCCCTCCACTTT. Full variable domain (remainder filled in from reference TRBV7-2 and TRBJ1-6): GAGVSQSPSNKVTEKGKDVELRCDPISGHTALYWYRQSLGQGLEFLIYFQGNSAPDKSGLPSDRFSAERTGGSVSTLTIQRTQQEDSAVYLCASSGRAGNSPLHFGNGTRLTVT.

About this clonotype: This may be a read error, as it is one base from a much larger clone. The chain combines TRBV2 with TRBJ2-7; D might be TRBD1 (6 bases). Per germline, CDR1 SNHLY and CDR2 FYNNEI. The length of the CDR3 is 12 residues. V dropped 8 bases and J dropped 7 bases, with 15 bases sitting between them. CDR3 protein: CASYLGAEEQYF. The CDR3, as DNA: TGTGCCAGCTATTTGGGGGCAGAAGAGCAGTACTTC.

With respect to this clonotype: Likely a read error: the CDR3 ends without its conserved phenylalanine or tryptophan. The V call is TRBV6-2 or TRBV6-3, the J call TRBJ2-7; D possibly corresponds to TRBD2 (6 bases). This CDR3 contains 16 residues. Trimming took off 7 bases at V and 0 bases at J, with 19 bases between the two ends. Germline V gene lookup returns CDR1 MNHEY and CDR2 SVGEGT. The DNA of the CDR3 is TGTGCCAGCATCGAACCGGGGGTCGGTCTCTCCTACGAGCAGTACCTC. This encodes CASIEPGVGLSYEQYL.

This clonotype occurred a few times. V gene TRBV9 combines with J gene TRBJ1-6; no firm D call. Germline values: CDR1 SGDLS, CDR2 YYNGEE. V dropped 4 bases and J dropped 4 bases, with 9 bases sitting between them. This CDR3 is 14 amino acids long. The CDR3 sequence is CASSSDGYNSPLHF. In DNA form, the CDR3 reads TGTGCCAGCAGCTCGGACGGTTATAATTCACCCCTCCACTTT.

This clonotype has just a few counts. The rearrangement joins TRBV30 to TRBJ2-5; 11 bases line up with TRBD2. The CDR3 runs to 14 residues. Per the germline V gene, CDR1 is GTSNPN and CDR2 is SVGIG (reference sequence). After removal of 3 bases from V and 4 bases from J, the junction contained 4 bases not matched to a gene. CDR3 loop: CAWSNGLAGETQYF. In DNA, the CDR3 is TGTGCCTGGAGCAACGGACTAGCGGGAGAGACCCAGTACTTC.

There are a few counts of this clonotype. The genes are TRBV27 and TRBJ2-2, with 7 nucleotides matching TRBD1. The CDR3 length is 15 residues. The V and J ends lost 5 bases and 0 bases, in that order; junction bases with no gene match: 3. Germline lookup yields CDR1 MNHEY and CDR2 SMNVEV (reference sequence). CDR3 nucleotide sequence: TGTGCCAGCAGTACCGACAGGGCGAACACCGGGGAGCTGTTTTTT. This codes for CASSTDRANTGELFF.

This chain's CDR3 is CASSLTSGSAYEQYF. In nucleotides, the CDR3 is TGTGCCAGCAGCCTAACTAGCGGGAGTGCCTACGAGCAGTACTTC. This rearrangement joins TRBV7-2 to TRBJ2-7; the match to TRBD2 covers 11 bases. V was clipped by 5 bases and J by 2 bases; unmatched bases: 5. Germline V gene sequence: CDR1 SGHTA, CDR2 FQGNSA. The CDR3 totals 15 residues.

This clonotype is classed as medium-sized. The chain uses TRBV5-1 and TRBJ1-5, with D maybe TRBD1 (6 bases). V dropped 1 base and J dropped 5 bases, with 13 bases sitting between them. Per germline, CDR1 SGHRS and CDR2 YFSETQ. The CDR3 contains 15 residues. The CDR3 loop is CASSLRGGSDQPQHF. The CDR3 DNA reads TGCGCCAGCAGCTTGCGGGGGGGCTCGGATCAGCCCCAGCATTTT.

This clonotype appeared many times. The chain links TRBV5-1 to TRBJ2-5; 10 nucleotides agree with TRBD2. V shed 2 bases, J shed 6 bases, and the junction held 4 bases outside the gene matches. In germline, CDR1 is SGHRS, CDR2 YFSETQ. The CDR3 is made up of 14 amino acids. As DNA, the CDR3 is TGCGCCAGCAGCTTTACTAGCGGGGCACAGACCCAGTACTTC. Residues: CASSFTSGAQTQYF.

The chain is built from TRBV7-2 and TRBJ2-4; D is ambiguous. This CDR3 comprises 12 residues. In germline, CDR1 is SGHTA, CDR2 FQGNSA. V was clipped by 4 bases and J by 9 bases, with 10 bases between them. The CDR3 DNA sequence: TGTGCCAGCAGCTCCCCACCTACCATTCAGTACTTC. Amino acids: CASSSPPTIQYF. The full variable domain, in which reference TRBV7-2 and TRBJ2-4 provide the parts outside the CDR3, is GAGVSQSPSNKVTEKGKDVELRCDPISGHTALYWYRQSLGQGLEFLIYFQGNSAPDKSGLPSDRFSAERTGGSVSTLTIQRTQQEDSAVYLCASSSPPTIQYFGAGTRLSVL.

This clonotype was seen repeatedly, ten times or more. This rearrangement joins TRBV7-2 to TRBJ2-2; the D is unclear. The V end was cut by 2 bases, the J end by 6 bases, with 7 bases between. The length of the CDR3 is 13 residues. Germline CDR1 and CDR2: SGHTA and FQGNSA. CDR3 in DNA: TGTGCCAGCAGCTTAAACTGGGCCGGGGAGCTGTTTTTT. Encoded protein: CASSLNWAGELFF.

Note on this clonotype: One junction end does not reproduce the germline sequence, and a read error may be involved. The V and J genes are TRBV11-3 and TRBJ2-1; D is possibly TRBD2 (6 bases). CDR3 length equals 14 residues. Germline CDR1 and CDR2: SGHNT and YENEEA. CDR3 DNA: TGTGCCAGCAGCCCCAATGCGGGGTACAAGGAGCAGTTCTTC. This codes for CASSPNAGYKEQFF.

This clonotype was seen a few times. CDR3 residues: CASSFPSGYTTQPQHF. The DNA for the CDR3 is TGTGCCAGCAGTTTTCCCTCAGGGTATACGACTCAGCCCCAGCATTTT. V gene TRBV12-3 or TRBV12-4 combines with J gene TRBJ1-5, with TRBD1 as a possible D gene (5 bases). V lost 3 bases and J lost 6, with 18 bases in between. The CDR3 has 16 amino acids.

V is TRBV12-3 or TRBV12-4 and J is TRBJ1-3; 7 bases fit TRBD1. The CDR3 extends over 14 amino acids. Germline trimming cut 8 bases from V and 0 bases from J; bases unmatched to any gene: 4. In DNA, the CDR3 is TGTGCCAGCCTCCGACAGGGCTCTGGAAACACCATATATTTT. This sequence encodes CASLRQGSGNTIYF.

Here the CDR3 reads CASRPGTENQPQHF. CDR3 nucleotides: TGTGCCAGCAGGCCCGGGACAGAAAATCAGCCCCAGCATTTT. The chain links TRBV2 to TRBJ1-5; 7 bases fit TRBD1. The CDR3 runs 14 residues. The germline CDR1 and CDR2 sequences are SNHLY and FYNNEI. J was trimmed by 4 bases and V by 6 bases; bases with no gene match: 6.